These 19 T cell receptor beta chains originate from one sample sequenced in a study of PD-L1 blockade in urothelial cancer. The repertoire was sequenced with immunoSEQ multiplex PCR; TCRdb's copy has only in-frame clones and lacks some. This sample yields almost 90,000 clones, of which 84% are seen a single time; roughly 2% belongs to the top ten. As to time point: pretreatment peripheral blood. Sequencing was performed on PBMCs, taken around atezolizumab (anti-PD-L1) treatment. These receptors were collected from a man between 60 and 75 years old with urothelial cancer.

V and J are TRBV2 and TRBJ2-2, with a weak D call TRBD1 (5 bases). The CDR3 has 13 amino acids. Trimming pared 8 bases from V and 7 bases from J, leaving 14 bases between. Germline CDR1 SNHLY, CDR2 FYNNEI. CDR3 sequence reads: CASRQDQGGELFF. CDR3 DNA sequence: TGTGCCAGCCGGCAGGATCAGGGCGGGGAGCTGTTTTTT. Filled out from reference TRBV2 and TRBJ2-2, the complete variable domain reads EPEVTQTPSHQVTQMGQEVILRCVPISNHLYFYWYRQILGQKVEFLVSFYNNEISEKSEIFDDQFSVERPDGSNFTLKIRSTKLEDSAMYFCASRQDQGGELFFGEGSRLTVL.

The V gene is TRBV11-3, the J gene TRBJ2-2; D is perhaps TRBD2 (6 bases). V was pared by 5 bases and J by 1 base, with 11 bases between. The CDR3 has 15 amino acids. Germline-derived CDR1 and CDR2 are SGHNT and YENEEA. The CDR3 coding sequence is TGTGCCAGCAGCCCCCGGGGACTGAACACCGGGGAGCTGTTTTTT. This gives the protein CASSPRGLNTGELFF.

This chain joins TRBV7-2 and TRBJ2-2; 7 nucleotides line up with TRBD2. Germline trimming cut 6 bases from V and 4 bases from J; bases unmatched to any gene: 5. This CDR3 spans 14 amino acids. Germline V gene lookup returns CDR1 SGHTA and CDR2 FQGNSA. The CDR3 DNA sequence: TGTGCCAGCAGACCCAGCGGGGCCACCGGGGAGCTGTTTTTT. As protein: CASRPSGATGELFF.

The chain links TRBV6-5 to TRBJ2-2; 10 bases agree with TRBD2. The CDR3 spans 15 residues. CDR1 and CDR2 (germline): MNHEY, SVGAGI. Trimming took 6 bases from V and 7 from J; bases not matched to a gene: 8. CDR3 in amino acids: CASRPGTSVGGELFF. In nucleotides, the CDR3 is TGTGCCAGCAGACCCGGGACTAGCGTTGGCGGGGAGCTGTTTTTT.

V usage is TRBV7-9 and J usage is TRBJ1-2, with 7 positions matching TRBD1. Per the germline V gene, CDR1 is SEHNR and CDR2 is FQNEAQ (reference sequence). The CDR3 has 15 amino acids. Germline trimming cut 3 bases from V and 7 bases from J; bases unmatched to any gene: 11. CDR3 DNA sequence: TGTGCCAGCAGCTTGTTGGGTATAGGGGGCGGTGGCTACACCTTC. Residues: CASSLLGIGGGGYTF.

The chain links TRBV18 to TRBJ2-6; 8 nucleotides align to TRBD1. The length of the CDR3 is 17 residues. CDR1 is KGHSH, CDR2 LQKENI, per germline. V shed 3 bases and J 0 bases; nucleotides not matched to a gene: 4. Here the CDR3 DNA reads TGTGCCAGCTCACCCCGGGACAGGACCTCTGGGGCCAACGTCCTGACTTTC. Protein sequence: CASSPRDRTSGANVLTF.

This chain connects TRBV11-2 to TRBJ2-1; no clear D gene. V dropped 3 bases and J dropped 14 bases, with 14 bases sitting between them. The CDR3 contains 12 residues. Germline V gene lookup returns CDR1 SGHAT and CDR2 FQNNGV. The CDR3, as DNA: TGTGCCAGCAGCTTCGAAGTGAACCCTAAGTTCTTC. Its protein is CASSFEVNPKFF.

This clone was seen a single time. Other nucleotide sequences in the sample specify the same CDR3. V is TRBV11-2 and J is TRBJ2-3; possible D gene TRBD2, 6 bases. The CDR3 runs to 17 residues. Germline CDR1 is SGHAT and CDR2 is FQNNGV. V dropped 5 bases and J dropped 6 bases, with 24 bases sitting between them. DNA of the CDR3: TGTGCCAGCAGCCCGTTGACTCCGGGAGCTATCACGGATACGCAGTATTTT. Translated: CASSPLTPGAITDTQYF.

The gene calls are TRBV15 and TRBJ2-1, with TRBD2 matching 9 bases. This CDR3 has 17 residues. CDR1 and CDR2 (germline): LNHNV, YYDKDF (reference sequence). The V segment lost 0 bases and the J segment 10 bases; nucleotides outside the gene matches: 13. The DNA for the CDR3 is TGTGCCACCAGCAGAGATCGGTCGCTAGCGGGACCGAGGGAGCAGTTCTTC. Encoded protein: CATSRDRSLAGPREQFF. The variable domain in full, with the rest retrieved from reference TRBV15 and TRBJ2-1, is DAMVIQNPRYQVTQFGKPVTLSCSQTLNHNVMYWYQQKSSQAPKLLFHYYDKDFNNEADTPDNFQSRRPNTSFCFLDIRSPGLGDTAMYLCATSRDRSLAGPREQFFGPGTRLTVL.

The chain joins TRBV5-1 to TRBJ1-6, with no clear D. This CDR3 is built from 14 residues. V shed 5 bases and J shed 5 bases, with 11 bases lying between them. Germline V CDR1 and CDR2: SGHRS, YFSETQ. CDR3 in DNA: TGCGCCAGCAGAGAGCGGGTCAATAATTCACCCCTCCACTTT. This gives the protein CASRERVNNSPLHF. The complete variable domain, with remaining parts taken from reference TRBV5-1 and TRBJ1-6, reads KAGVTQTPRYLIKTRGQQVTLSCSPISGHRSVSWYQQTPGQGLQFLFEYFSETQRNKGNFPGRFSGRQFSNSRSEMNVSTLELGDSALYLCASRERVNNSPLHFGNGTRLTVT.

The table lists this clone with a few counts. CDR3 DNA sequence: TGTGCCAGCAGTCCCGGGACAGGGCACAATGAGCAGTTCTTC. Its protein product is CASSPGTGHNEQFF. The V and J genes are TRBV6-6 and TRBJ2-1; 9 nucleotides align to TRBD1. Germline V gene lookup returns CDR1 MNHNY and CDR2 SVGAGI (reference sequence). This CDR3 is built from 14 residues. V shed 5 bases and J 5 bases; nucleotides not matched to a gene: 4.

The chain joins TRBV11-2 to TRBJ2-3; the match to TRBD2 covers 7 bases. CDR1 and CDR2 from the germline V gene are SGHAT and FQNNGV. Trimming at V came to 5 bases and at J to 2 bases, leaving 7 bases not matched to a gene. This CDR3 is built from 15 residues. The CDR3, as DNA: TGTGCCAGCAGCCCAAGCGGGGAAAACACAGATACGCAGTATTTT. Amino acids: CASSPSGENTDTQYF.

CDR3 in DNA: TGTGCCAGCAGCTTCCGCAGCGGCGAAAAACTGTTTTTT. Translated, it gives CASSFRSGEKLFF. V usage is TRBV7-2 and J usage is TRBJ1-4; D not resolved. This CDR3 is built from 13 residues. V shed 3 bases and J shed 8 bases, with 10 bases lying between them. Germline V lookup: CDR1 SGHTA, CDR2 FQGNSA.

The V gene is TRBV6-1, the J gene TRBJ2-7, with D possibly being TRBD1 (5 bases). Trimming removed 7 bases at V and 3 bases at J, with 10 bases between. From germline, CDR1 is MNHNS and CDR2 SASEGT. CDR3 size: 12 residues. The chain's CDR3 is CASMPDSYEQYF. In nucleotides, the CDR3 is TGTGCCAGCATGCCCGACAGCTACGAGCAGTACTTC.

This rearrangement joins TRBV27 to TRBJ2-1; 11 bases fit TRBD1. Germline V CDR1 and CDR2: MNHEY, SMNVEV (reference sequence). The CDR3 spans 12 residues. V shed 8 bases, J shed 6 bases, and the junction held 0 bases outside the gene matches. CDR3 region: CASGTGGNEQFF. CDR3 nucleotides: TGTGCCAGCGGGACAGGGGGCAATGAGCAGTTCTTC.

V is TRBV19 and J is TRBJ2-7, with no clear D. The V end lost 5 bases, the J end lost 5 bases, and 13 bases lay between the germline ends. CDR3 length: 13 residues. Germline V CDR1 and CDR2: LNHDA, SQIVND (reference sequence). The CDR3 here is CASSVSLANEQYF. CDR3 sequence (DNA): TGTGCCAGTAGTGTTTCCCTTGCGAACGAGCAGTACTTC.

The chain has TRBV18 and TRBJ1-1, with 11 bases aligning to TRBD1. The CDR3 has 15 residues. V gave up 6 bases and J gave up 4 bases; unmatched junction bases: 7. From germline, CDR1 is KGHSH and CDR2 LQKENI. In DNA form, the CDR3 reads TGTGCCAGCTCCATCGGGACAGGGGGTGGCACTGAAGCTTTCTTT. Translation gives CASSIGTGGGTEAFF. Full variable domain (missing parts from reference TRBV18 and TRBJ1-1): NAGVMQNPRHLVRRRGQEARLRCSPMKGHSHVYWYRQLPEEGLKFMVYLQKENIIDESGMPKERFSAEFPKEGPSILRIQQVVRGDSAAYFCASSIGTGGGTEAFFGQGTRLTVV.

J is TRBJ2-5 and V is TRBV27; 11 bases agree with TRBD2. Trimming removed 4 bases from V and 7 bases from J; junction bases left unmatched: 8. Germline V gene lookup returns CDR1 MNHEY and CDR2 SMNVEV (reference sequence). This CDR3 region has 15 residues. The CDR3 loop is CASSSLAGGPSTQYF. In DNA form, the CDR3 reads TGTGCCAGCAGTTCCTTAGCGGGAGGGCCGTCGACCCAGTACTTC.

The chain joins TRBV7-9 to TRBJ2-7; D may be TRBD1 (6 bases). The CDR3 consists of 13 residues. V was clipped by 5 bases and J by 3 bases, with 11 bases between them. Germline CDR1 reads SEHNR; CDR2 reads FQNEAQ (reference sequence). DNA of the CDR3: TGTGCCAGCAGCCATACACAGGGCTACGAGCAGTACTTC. This encodes CASSHTQGYEQYF.